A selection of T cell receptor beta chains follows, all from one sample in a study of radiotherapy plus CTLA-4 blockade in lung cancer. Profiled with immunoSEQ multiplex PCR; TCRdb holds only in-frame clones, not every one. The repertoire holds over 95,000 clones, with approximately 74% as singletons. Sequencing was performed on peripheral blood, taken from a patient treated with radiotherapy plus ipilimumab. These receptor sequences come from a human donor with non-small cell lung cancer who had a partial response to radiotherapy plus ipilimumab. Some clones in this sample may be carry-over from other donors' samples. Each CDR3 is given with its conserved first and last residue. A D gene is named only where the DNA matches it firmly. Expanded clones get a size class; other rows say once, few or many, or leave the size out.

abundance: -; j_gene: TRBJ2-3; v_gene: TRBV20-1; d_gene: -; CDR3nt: TGCAGTGCTACCACTGGAGATACGCAGTATTTT; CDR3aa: CSATTGDTQYF
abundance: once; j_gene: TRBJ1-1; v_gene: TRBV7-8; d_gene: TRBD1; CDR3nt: TGTGCCAGCAGCTCTAATATACAGGGGGCCGCTGAAGCTTTCTTT; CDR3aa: CASSSNIQGAAEAFF
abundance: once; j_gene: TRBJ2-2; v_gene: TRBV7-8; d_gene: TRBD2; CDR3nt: TGTGCCAGCAGCCTACCGGCTAGCGGGGGCCTCCGTCGGGAGCTGTTTTTT; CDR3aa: CASSLPASGGLRRELFF
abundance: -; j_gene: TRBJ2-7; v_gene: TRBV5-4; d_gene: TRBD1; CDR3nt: TGTGCCAGCAGCTTGTACAGGGGGCTCTACGAGCAGTACTTC; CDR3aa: CASSLYRGLYEQYF
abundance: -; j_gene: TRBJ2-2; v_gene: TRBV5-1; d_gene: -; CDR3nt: TGCGCCAGCTTAGGAGGTTCCCTTACGAACACCGGGGAGCTGTTTTTT; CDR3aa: CASLGGSLTNTGELFF
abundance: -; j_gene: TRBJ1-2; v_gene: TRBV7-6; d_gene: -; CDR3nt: TGTGCCAGCAGCCCTGGACATGATAACTATGGCTACACCTTC; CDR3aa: CASSPGHDNYGYTF
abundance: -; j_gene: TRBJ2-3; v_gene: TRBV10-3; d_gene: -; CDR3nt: TGTGCCATCGCAGGGGTCACAGATACGCAGTATTTT; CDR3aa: CAIAGVTDTQYF
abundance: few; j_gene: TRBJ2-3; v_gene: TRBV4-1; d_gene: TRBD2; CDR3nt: TGCGCCAGCAGCCAAGAACGGAGCGGGGGGCGTAAAGATACGCAGTATTTT; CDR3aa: CASSQERSGGRKDTQYF
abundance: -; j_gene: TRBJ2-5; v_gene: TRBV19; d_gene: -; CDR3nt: TGTGCCAGTAGTGACCAGGGGGGCCGCGACCAAGAGACCCAGTACTTC; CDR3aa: CASSDQGGRDQETQYF
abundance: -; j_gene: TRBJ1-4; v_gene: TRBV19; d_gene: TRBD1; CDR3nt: TGTGCCAGTAGTATGGCTACAGGGGGCAATGAAAAACTGTTTTTT; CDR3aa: CASSMATGGNEKLFF
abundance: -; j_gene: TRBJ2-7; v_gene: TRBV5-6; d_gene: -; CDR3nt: TGTGCCAGCAGCTTGTTCCAGTACGAGCAGTACTTC; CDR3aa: CASSLFQYEQYF
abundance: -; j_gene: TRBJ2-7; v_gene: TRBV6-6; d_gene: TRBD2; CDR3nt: TGTGCCAGCAGTTACCTAGCGGGGTCTGGGGAGCAGTACTTC; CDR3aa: CASSYLAGSGEQYF
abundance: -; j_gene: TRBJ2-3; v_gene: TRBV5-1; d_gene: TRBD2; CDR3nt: TGCGCCAGCAGCGAACGGGGGGGGAGCACAGATACGCAGTATTTT; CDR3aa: CASSERGGSTDTQYF
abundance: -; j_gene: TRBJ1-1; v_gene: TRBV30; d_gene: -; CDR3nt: TGTGCCTGGAGGGGGGGGAACACTGAAGCTTTCTTT; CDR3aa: CAWRGGNTEAFF
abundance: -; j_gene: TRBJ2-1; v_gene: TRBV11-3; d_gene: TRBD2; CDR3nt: TGTGCCAGCAGCCCCGGACTAGCCACCTACAATGAGCAGTTCTTC; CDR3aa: CASSPGLATYNEQFF
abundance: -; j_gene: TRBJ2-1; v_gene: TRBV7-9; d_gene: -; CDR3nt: TGTGCCAGCAGCTTACGGCTGCGGGCTGACGTCGGTGAGCAGTTCTTC; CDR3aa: CASSLRLRADVGEQFF
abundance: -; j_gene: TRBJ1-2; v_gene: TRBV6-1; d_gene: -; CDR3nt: TGTGCCAGCAGTACCAACGGTGAACTCGGCTACACCTTC; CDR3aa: CASSTNGELGYTF
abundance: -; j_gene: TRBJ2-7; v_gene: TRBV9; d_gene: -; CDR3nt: TGTGCCAGCAGCGCCGTGGGGGGGGCTCGGGAGCAGTACTTC; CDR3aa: CASSAVGGAREQYF
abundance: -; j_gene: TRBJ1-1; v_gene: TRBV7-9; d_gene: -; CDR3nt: TGTGCCAGCAGGACCTGGGGGGATAGGCTTTCTGAAGCTTTCTTT; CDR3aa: CASRTWGDRLSEAFF
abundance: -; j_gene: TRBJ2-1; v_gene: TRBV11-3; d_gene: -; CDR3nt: TGTGCCAGCAGCTTAGAGCCACAGGGACCCCTCTCCTACAATGAGCAGTTCTTC; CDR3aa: CASSLEPQGPLSYNEQFF
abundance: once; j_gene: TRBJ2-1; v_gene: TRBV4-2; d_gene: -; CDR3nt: TGTGCCAGCAGCCAAGAGGTAGTGGGGGCCGGCAATGAGCAGTTCTTC; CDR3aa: CASSQEVVGAGNEQFF
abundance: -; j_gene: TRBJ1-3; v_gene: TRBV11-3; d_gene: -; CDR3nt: TGTGCCAGCAGCCCAGACAAAGGAAACACCATATATTTT; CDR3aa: CASSPDKGNTIYF
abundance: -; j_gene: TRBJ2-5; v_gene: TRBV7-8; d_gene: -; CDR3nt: TGTGCCAGCAGCTTAAGCCCCCGGGGAGAGACCCAGTACTTC; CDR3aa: CASSLSPRGETQYF
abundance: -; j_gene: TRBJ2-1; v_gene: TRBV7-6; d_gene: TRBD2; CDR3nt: TGTGCCAGCACGCACGATCCTCCGGGACTAGCGGAGACCAATGAGCAGTTCTTC; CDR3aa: CASTHDPPGLAETNEQFF
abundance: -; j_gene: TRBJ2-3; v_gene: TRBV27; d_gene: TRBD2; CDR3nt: TGTGCCAGCAGTTCCTCAAGACTAGCGGGGCCTAGCACAGATACGCAGTATTTT; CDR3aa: CASSSSRLAGPSTDTQYF
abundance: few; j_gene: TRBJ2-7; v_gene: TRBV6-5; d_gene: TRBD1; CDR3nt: TGTGCCAGCAGTTACTCACGCCGGGACAGGGTTTACGAGCAGTACTTC; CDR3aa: CASSYSRRDRVYEQYF
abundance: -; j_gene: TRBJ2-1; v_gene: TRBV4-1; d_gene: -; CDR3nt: TGCGCCAGCAGCCAAGATAGCGACAATGAGCAGTTCTTC; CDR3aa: CASSQDSDNEQFF
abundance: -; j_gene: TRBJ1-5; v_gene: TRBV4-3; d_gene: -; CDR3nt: TGCGCCAGCAGCCAAGATCTGTCAGGGGGCAATCAGCCCCAGCATTTT; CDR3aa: CASSQDLSGGNQPQHF
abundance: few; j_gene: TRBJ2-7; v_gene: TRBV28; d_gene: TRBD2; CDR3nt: TGTGCCAGCAGTTCCCCTAGCGGGGCACCTTACGAGCAGTACTTC; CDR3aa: CASSSPSGAPYEQYF
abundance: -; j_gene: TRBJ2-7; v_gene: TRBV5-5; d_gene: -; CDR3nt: TGTGCCAGCAGCTTGGATACAGCCTACGAGCAGTACTTC; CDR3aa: CASSLDTAYEQYF
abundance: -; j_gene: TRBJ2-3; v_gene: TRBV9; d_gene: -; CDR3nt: TGTGCCAGCAGCGTACAGGCCCTGGGTACGCAGTATTTT; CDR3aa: CASSVQALGTQYF
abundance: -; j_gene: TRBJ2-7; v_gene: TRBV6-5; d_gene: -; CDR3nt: TGTGCCAGCAGTTACTCGTTGCGGGTGAGCTCCTACGAGCAGTACTTC; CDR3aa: CASSYSLRVSSYEQYF
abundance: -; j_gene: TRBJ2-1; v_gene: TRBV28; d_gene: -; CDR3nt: TGTGCCAGCAGAGACAGGACCTACAATGAGCAGTTCTTC; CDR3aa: CASRDRTYNEQFF